These 9 T cell receptor beta chains originate from one sample sequenced in a study of blood T cell repertoires in COVID-19. Data came from immunoSEQ multiplex PCR; TCRdb stores just in-frame clones and leaves some out. The sample includes fewer than 85,000 clones, 83% of them seen just once. Sequencing was done on a sample of peripheral blood. These receptors all stem from a man aged 25-45 years with COVID-19, enrolled during active disease.

The gene calls are TRBV14 and TRBJ2-7, with 9 bases fitting TRBD1. The CDR3 is 16 amino acids. Germline assignment: CDR1 SGHDN and CDR2 FVKESK. V dropped 0 bases and J dropped 0; count of bases not matched to a gene: 3. DNA for the CDR3: TGTGCCAGCAGCCAAGAAAGGGACAGGGACTCCTACGAGCAGTACTTC. Translation gives CASSQERDRDSYEQYF.

The J gene is TRBJ1-4, the V gene TRBV12-3 or TRBV12-4; D might be TRBD1 (6 bases). V was cut by 6 bases and J by 8 bases, with 13 bases left in between. This CDR3 spans 13 amino acids. This CDR3 is CASRRTTGEKLFF. Here the CDR3 DNA reads TGTGCCAGCAGACGCACGACAGGAGAAAAACTGTTTTTT.

V is TRBV3-1 (or the pseudogene TRBV3-2) and J is TRBJ2-7, with 13 bases aligning to TRBD2. Germline V gives CDR1 LGHDT, CDR2 YNNKEL (reference sequence). The CDR3 consists of 15 residues. V lost 6 bases and J lost 1; bases outside the gene matches: 3. The CDR3 here is CASSTSGRGSYEQYF. DNA for the CDR3: TGTGCCAGCAGTACTAGCGGGAGGGGTTCCTACGAGCAGTACTTC.

This chain connects TRBV6-6 to TRBJ1-6; D not resolved. The CDR3 is made up of 16 amino acids. Germline CDR1 is MNHNY and CDR2 is SVGAGI (reference sequence). V was clipped by 6 bases and J by 2 bases, with 14 bases between them. CDR3 amino acids: CASRIDADTYNSPLHF. The CDR3 nucleotides are TGTGCCAGCAGAATAGACGCCGACACCTATAATTCACCCCTCCACTTT.

This chain joins TRBV6-4 and TRBJ1-1; D perhaps matches TRBD1 (6 bases). This CDR3 comprises 14 residues. Looked up from germline, CDR1 is MRHNA and CDR2 is SNTAGT. The germline V and J ends were trimmed by 6 bases and 2 bases, with 13 bases remaining between them. The chain's CDR3 is CASRKTGVNTEAFF. CDR3 bases: TGTGCCAGCAGGAAGACAGGAGTAAACACTGAAGCTTTCTTT.

The chain carries TRBV6-6 and TRBJ2-3; TRBD2 aligns across 13 bases. Germline V gene sequence: CDR1 MNHNY, CDR2 SVGAGI (reference sequence). This CDR3 is built from 16 residues. J lost 5 bases, V lost 5 bases, and 7 bases had no gene match. The CDR3 loop is CASSPGLAGLRDTQYF. Written as DNA, the CDR3 is TGTGCCAGCAGTCCGGGACTAGCGGGGCTCAGAGATACGCAGTATTTT.

Judged by abundance, this clone is medium-sized. The chain joins TRBV20-1 to TRBJ2-1; a weak D match, TRBD2 (6 bases). The ends were cut back, 3 bases at V and 4 bases at J, with 13 bases in the middle. Germline V CDR1 and CDR2: DFQATT, SNEGSKA (reference sequence). The CDR3 is made up of 14 amino acids. In DNA, the CDR3 is TGCAGTGCTAGTACGGGAGTGGAGTACAATGAGCAGTTCTTC. This translates into CSASTGVEYNEQFF.

The rearrangement uses TRBV12-3 or TRBV12-4 and TRBJ2-7; unclear D gene. With 10 bases removed from V and 5 bases from J, the gap between germline ends came to 12 bases. This CDR3 is built from 11 residues. The CDR3 nucleotides are TGTGCCACCATGCTGGGCCACGAGCAGTACTTC. This translates into CATMLGHEQYF.

This clone was recorded only once. V is TRBV7-2 and J is TRBJ2-7; no firm D call. Between the trimmed V and J ends, which lost 5 bases and 7 bases, there was a span of 9 bases. CDR1 is SGHTA and CDR2 is FQGNSA in the germline V gene. This CDR3 spans 11 amino acids. The CDR3 loop reads CASSRDREQYF. The DNA for the CDR3 is TGTGCCAGCAGCCGTGATCGGGAGCAGTACTTC.